Below, 26 T cell receptor beta chains from the same sample are listed, as sequenced in a study of CD8+ T cells in alopecia areata. Following extraction, RNA underwent reverse transcription to cDNA, which served as the sequencing template. Sequencing used immunoSEQ multiplex PCR; TCRdb keeps in-frame clones, though not all of them. The sample shows some 170,000 clones, approximately 70% of them seen only once. The sequenced sample was CD8+ T cells sorted from blood, obtained at week 0. The receptors originated from a human donor with alopecia areata.

The genes are TRBV29-1 and TRBJ1-2, with D tentatively TRBD1 (6 bases). This CDR3 is 14 amino acids long. The germline V gene has CDR1 SQVTM and CDR2 ANQGSEA. The V end lost 6 bases, the J end lost 4 bases, and 18 bases lay between the germline ends. The CDR3 DNA reads as TGCAGCGTAGAAAACAGGGAAACAACCTATGGCTACACCTTC. Its protein is CSVENRETTYGYTF.

This clone occurred a few times. The V and J genes are TRBV5-6 and TRBJ2-7; D is possibly TRBD1 (6 bases). Germline CDR1 is SGHDT and CDR2 is YYEEEE. This CDR3 region has 15 residues. The V gene lost 3 bases and the J gene lost 3 bases, with 16 bases spanning the gap. CDR3 sequence reads: CASSSIMTGRYEQYF. CDR3 DNA sequence: TGTGCCAGCAGCTCGATAATGACAGGCCGCTACGAGCAGTACTTC.

The chain carries TRBV29-1 and TRBJ2-1, with D unresolved. The CDR3 length is 14 residues. CDR1 is SQVTM and CDR2 is ANQGSEA in the germline V gene. The V gene lost 0 bases and the J gene lost 2 bases, with 8 bases spanning the gap. The CDR3: CSVEDPRTYNEQFF. The CDR3 DNA sequence: TGCAGCGTTGAAGATCCCCGAACCTACAATGAGCAGTTCTTC.

The chain joins TRBV27 to TRBJ2-7; D is possibly TRBD2 (6 bases). Trimming stripped 3 bases from V and 1 base from J, with 10 bases between. The CDR3 contains 14 residues. Germline loops: CDR1 MNHEY, CDR2 SMNVEV (reference sequence). The CDR3 spells CASSFGGISYEQYF. DNA of the CDR3: TGTGCCAGCAGTTTCGGGGGAATTTCCTACGAGCAGTACTTC.

The genes are TRBV4-1 and TRBJ2-3; 8 bases are a match to TRBD2. The CDR3 extends over 15 amino acids. The junction had 6 bases not matched to a gene; V was cut back by 1 base and J by 6 bases. The V gene's germline CDR1 is MGHRA and CDR2 YSYEKL. The CDR3, as DNA: TGCGCCAGCAGCCAAGTTGTAGCGGGGCTGGATACGCAGTATTTT. Encoded protein: CASSQVVAGLDTQYF.

The chain couples TRBV5-1 to TRBJ2-1, with D unclear. Trimming shortened V by 0 bases and J by 8 bases, and 9 bases separated the two germline ends. This CDR3 has 13 residues. Germline V CDR1 and CDR2: SGHRS, YFSETQ. The CDR3 region has the DNA TGCGCCAGCAGCTTGGACGGTGTCGATGAGCAGTTCTTC. The encoded protein is CASSLDGVDEQFF.

V gene TRBV29-1 combines with J gene TRBJ2-3; D is uncertain. Germline CDR1 SQVTM, CDR2 ANQGSEA. This CDR3 comprises 14 residues. Trimming shortened V by 2 bases and J by 0 bases, and 9 bases separated the two germline ends. The CDR3 DNA reads TGCAGCGTTGAACAAACCGCTAGCACAGATACGCAGTATTTT. Protein product: CSVEQTASTDTQYF.

The chain recombines TRBV20-1 with TRBJ2-2, with D unclear. In germline, CDR1 is DFQATT, CDR2 SNEGSKA (reference sequence). CDR3 length equals 11 residues. V was cut by 3 bases and J by 4 bases, with 3 bases left in between. This chain's CDR3 is CSASFTGELFF. The CDR3 coding sequence is TGCAGTGCTAGTTTCACCGGGGAGCTGTTTTTT.

The rearrangement joins TRBV4-1 to TRBJ2-3; D gene ambiguous. The ends were cut back, 1 base at V and 1 base at J, with 9 bases in the middle. Germline CDR1 is MGHRA and CDR2 is YSYEKL. The CDR3 contains 15 residues. In nucleotides, the CDR3 is TGCGCCAGCAGCCAAGTGGCTGGAGGCACAGATACGCAGTATTTT. It yields the protein CASSQVAGGTDTQYF.

This clone was counted a few times. This chain joins TRBV4-2 and TRBJ2-7, with D possibly matching TRBD2 (6 bases). The CDR3 totals 13 residues. V dropped 3 bases and J dropped 2 bases, with 8 bases sitting between them. Germline assignment: CDR1 LGHNA and CDR2 YNFKEQ. In nucleotides, the CDR3 is TGTGCCAGCAGCCACTCGGGAGCCTACGAGCAGTACTTC. As protein: CASSHSGAYEQYF.

This rearrangement joins TRBV2 to TRBJ2-7, with TRBD2 matching 7 bases. CDR1 and CDR2 (germline): SNHLY, FYNNEI. J gave up 3 bases and V 6 bases, and 11 bases lay outside the gene matches. CDR3 length equals 15 residues. This chain's CDR3 is CASRGKLANHYEQYF. In DNA, the CDR3 is TGTGCCAGCAGGGGCAAACTAGCGAACCACTACGAGCAGTACTTC. Full variable domain (outside the CDR3, taken from reference TRBV2 and TRBJ2-7): EPEVTQTPSHQVTQMGQEVILRCVPISNHLYFYWYRQILGQKVEFLVSFYNNEISEKSEIFDDQFSVERPDGSNFTLKIRSTKLEDSAMYFCASRGKLANHYEQYFGPGTRLTVT.

The genes are TRBV19 and TRBJ2-7, with D uncertain. V was pared by 3 bases and J by 4 bases, with 19 bases between. CDR1 is LNHDA, CDR2 SQIVND, per germline (reference sequence). CDR3 length: 16 amino acids. The CDR3 sequence: CASSISGIGRLYEQYF. CDR3 DNA: TGTGCCAGTAGTATTTCTGGGATAGGGCGCTTATACGAGCAGTACTTC.

With regard to this clone: This specimen includes other DNA sequences encoding the same CDR3. This CDR3 is CASSERGNTEAFF. CDR3 sequence (DNA): TGTGCCAGCAGTGAGCGGGGTAACACTGAAGCTTTCTTT. The chain joins TRBV25-1 to TRBJ1-1; D remains ambiguous. CDR1 and CDR2 from the germline V gene are MGHDK and SYGVNS. The CDR3 has 13 residues. Deletions cut 3 bases from V and 2 bases from J, with 7 bases between.

CDR3 loop: CASTGQDFGNTIYF. The CDR3 DNA sequence: TGCGCCAGCACAGGACAGGATTTTGGAAACACCATATATTTT. The gene calls are TRBV5-1 and TRBJ1-3; 7 positions match TRBD1. Unmatched junction bases numbered 6, after V lost 6 bases and J lost 3 bases. Germline V gene data show CDR1 as SGHRS and CDR2 as YFSETQ. The CDR3 length is 14 residues.

About this clone itself: The same CDR3 is also encoded by other DNA sequences in this sample. This chain links TRBV5-6 with TRBJ2-7, with 10 bases fitting TRBD1. The germline CDR1 and CDR2 sequences are SGHDT and YYEEEE. The CDR3 sequence is 14 residues long. After removal of 3 bases from V and 2 bases from J, the junction contained 2 bases not matched to a gene. The CDR3 DNA follows: TGTGCCAGCAGCTCGGGGACAGGGGCCTACGAGCAGTACTTC. Its translation is CASSSGTGAYEQYF.

J is TRBJ2-1 and V is TRBV30, with D hard to call. This CDR3 is 11 amino acids long. Trimming removed 4 bases from V and 4 bases from J, with 5 bases in between. Germline V gives CDR1 GTSNPN, CDR2 SVGIG (reference sequence). This CDR3 is CAWMGYNEQFF. In DNA, the CDR3 is TGTGCCTGGATGGGGTACAATGAGCAGTTCTTC.

This sequence joins TRBV14 and TRBJ2-7, with no clear D. Germline V gene lookup returns CDR1 SGHDN and CDR2 FVKESK. The CDR3 consists of 14 residues. V lost 4 bases and J lost 4, with 14 bases in between. The DNA for the CDR3 is TGTGCCAGCAGCCCAGACGTTCCTCCTTACGAGCAGTACTTC. Translating it yields CASSPDVPPYEQYF.

V is TRBV9 and J is TRBJ2-1; 10 positions match TRBD1. This CDR3 is built from 16 residues. The germline CDR1 and CDR2 sequences are SGDLS and YYNGEE. Trimming cost V 3 bases and J 3 bases; bases outside gene matches: 6. This chain's CDR3 is CASSAQTGGYYNEQFF. The CDR3 nucleotides are TGTGCCAGCAGCGCACAGACAGGGGGCTACTACAATGAGCAGTTCTTC.

This chain uses TRBV13 with TRBJ1-2; 8 nucleotides agree with TRBD1. Germline V gives CDR1 PRHDT, CDR2 FYEKMQ (reference sequence). V trimming: 7 bases; J trimming: 0 bases; junction bases outside the gene matches: 10. CDR3 length: 16 residues. The CDR3 sequence: CASTNNRDRTNYGYTF. The CDR3 bases are TGTGCCAGCACCAATAACCGGGACAGGACTAACTATGGCTACACCTTC.

The rearrangement joins TRBV15 to TRBJ1-5; tentative D call: TRBD1 (5 bases). The CDR3 consists of 12 residues. Germline CDR1 is LNHNV and CDR2 is YYDKDF (reference sequence). Trimming removed 0 bases at V and 10 bases at J, with 7 bases between. The CDR3 here is CATSREQDPQHF. In nucleotides, the CDR3 is TGTGCCACCAGCAGAGAACAGGATCCCCAGCATTTT.

This clone was seen only a few times. This CDR3 is also generated by other DNA sequences in the sample. V is TRBV29-1 and J is TRBJ1-2; D is undetermined. Germline-derived CDR1 and CDR2 are SQVTM and ANQGSEA. The CDR3 has 10 residues. Trimming left V 6 bases short and J 6 bases short, with 8 bases between. The CDR3 DNA reads TGCAGCGTATCTGGGGATGGCTACACCTTC. This codes for CSVSGDGYTF.

This clone turned up a few times. This chain links TRBV14 with TRBJ2-1; D is ambiguous. Deletions cut 1 base from V and 3 bases from J, with 7 bases between. Germline-derived CDR1 and CDR2 are SGHDN and FVKESK. This CDR3 region has 14 residues. The CDR3 protein is CASSQGQNYNEQFF. In nucleotides, the CDR3 is TGTGCCAGCAGCCAAGGTCAGAACTACAATGAGCAGTTCTTC.

The V gene is TRBV13, the J gene TRBJ1-4; a weak D match, TRBD1 (6 bases). The CDR3 spans 17 residues. Germline CDR1 and CDR2: PRHDT and FYEKMQ (reference sequence). The V and J ends lost 1 base and 0 bases respectively, with 12 bases between them. The DNA of the CDR3 is TGTGCCAGCAGCTTAGTCCAGGGGAGGGCAACTAATGAAAAACTGTTTTTT. Protein sequence: CASSLVQGRATNEKLFF.

The chain recombines TRBV2 with TRBJ2-3; TRBD1 matches at 11 bases. Germline CDR1 and CDR2: SNHLY and FYNNEI. The trim removed 6 bases at V and 4 bases at J, leaving 9 bases unmatched. This CDR3 is built from 16 residues. CDR3 sequence: CASSPTRDRGSDTQYF. The CDR3 DNA is TGTGCCAGCAGCCCCACCAGGGACAGGGGGTCAGATACGCAGTATTTT.

V is TRBV30 and J is TRBJ2-2; D unclear. The germline gives CDR1 GTSNPN, CDR2 SVGIG (reference sequence). This CDR3 has 15 amino acids. Trimming shortened V by 2 bases and J by 3 bases, and 13 bases separated the two germline ends. CDR3 protein: CAWSLRALYTGELFF. Here the CDR3 DNA reads TGTGCCTGGAGTCTCCGCGCGTTATACACCGGGGAGCTGTTTTTT.

V is TRBV7-9 and J is TRBJ1-1; perhaps TRBD1 as D (6 bases). The CDR3 is made up of 13 amino acids. V lost 11 bases, J lost 5 bases, and 18 bases lay in between. From germline, CDR1 is SEHNR and CDR2 FQNEAQ (reference sequence). The CDR3 nucleotides read TGTGCCTCTTGTTGGAGGGGGAGGACTGAAGCTTTCTTT. It yields the protein CASCWRGRTEAFF.